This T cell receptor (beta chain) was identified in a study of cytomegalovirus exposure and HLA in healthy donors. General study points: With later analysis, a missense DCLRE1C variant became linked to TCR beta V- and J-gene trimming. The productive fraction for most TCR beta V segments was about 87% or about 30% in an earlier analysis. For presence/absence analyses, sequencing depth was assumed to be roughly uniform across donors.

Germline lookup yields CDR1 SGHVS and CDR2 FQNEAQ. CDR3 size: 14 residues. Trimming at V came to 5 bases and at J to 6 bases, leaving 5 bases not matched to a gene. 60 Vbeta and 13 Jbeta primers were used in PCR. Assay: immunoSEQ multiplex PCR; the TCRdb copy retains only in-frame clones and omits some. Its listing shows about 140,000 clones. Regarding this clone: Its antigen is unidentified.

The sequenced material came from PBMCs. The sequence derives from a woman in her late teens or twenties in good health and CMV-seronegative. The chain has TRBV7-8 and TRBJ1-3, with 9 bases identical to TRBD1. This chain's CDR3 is CASSPRTGVNTIYF. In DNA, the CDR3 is TGTGCCAGCAGCCCCAGGACAGGGGTAAACACCATATATTTT. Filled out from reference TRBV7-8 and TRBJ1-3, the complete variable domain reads GAGVSQSPRYKVAKRGQDVALRCDPISGHVSLFWYQQALGQGPEFLTYFQNEAQLDKSGLPSDRFFAERPEGSVSTLKIQRTQQEDSAVYLCASSPRTGVNTIYFGEGSWLTVV.